This paragraph reports one T cell receptor (beta chain). A second PCR of about 7 to 12 cycles used a sample-barcoded 5' primer and a J-beta primer mix. TCRdb reanalysed the 5' RACE reads using MiXCR and keeps one entry per CDR3 protein. Of hundreds of thousands of distinct CDR3 sequences in the sample, less than 35% are singletons; the top ten hold around 14%. These data are taken from a study of blood T cells in healthy people across ages. The CDR3 sequence is 15 residues long. The V gene's germline CDR1 is ENHRY and CDR2 SYGVKD. V shed 2 bases and J 4 bases; nucleotides not matched to a gene: 3. This receptor was obtained from an elderly woman in good health. What was sequenced was blood. The chain recombines TRBV10-3 with TRBJ2-1; TRBD2 aligns across 9 bases. CDR3 bases: TGTGCCATCAGTGAGGGACTAGCGACGTACAATGAGCAGTTCTTC. This encodes CAISEGLATYNEQFF.